This T cell receptor beta chain was recovered during a study of monozygotic twins with inflammatory bowel disease. UMIs that had a 6-nucleotide sample barcode were put in using template switching. From the 5' RACE reads, TCRdb lists one entry per CDR3 protein and no DNA. This table lists more than 110,000 distinct CDR3 sequences. The specimen sequenced was blood. The sequence derives from a human donor with ulcerative colitis or Crohn's disease, or a healthy co-twin of an affected twin (not recorded which).

The CDR3 loop is CASSLQGFVETQYF. The chain carries TRBV7-2 and TRBJ2-5; TCRdb's D call, TRBD1, is unchecked because there is no DNA. Germline V lookup: CDR1 SGHTA, CDR2 FQGNSA. The CDR3 consists of 14 residues.